The source of this TCR beta chain is a study of PD-1 blockade in classical Hodgkin lymphoma. In the study overall: Administration of nivolumab to patients was at 3 mg/kg intravenously every 2 weeks. Study-wide points: CD4+ TCR diversity, unlike CD8+, climbed significantly by C4D1. Newly diagnosed patients were reported to start with lower TCR diversity than healthy donors.

Relapse was seen in all patients after autologous stem cell transplantation, and brentuximab vedotin exposure was variable. Notes on this clone: Its specificity is not known.

This CDR3 is built from 14 residues. Trimming stripped 1 base from V and 5 bases from J, with 12 bases between. The V gene's germline CDR1 is SGHRS and CDR2 YFSETQ. Repertoires were generated with immunoSEQ multiplex PCR, while TCRdb's copy carries only in-frame clones and drops some. The repertoire holds approximately 100,000 clones, with around 89% as singletons. This chain connects TRBV5-1 to TRBJ1-2; D is uncertain. The sequence was obtained from a human donor with classical Hodgkin lymphoma. The sequencing here drew on peripheral blood mononuclear cells (PBMCs), taken before the second cycle of nivolumab. The chain's CDR3 is CASSLIYGEYGYTF. The CDR3 DNA follows: TGCGCCAGCAGCTTGATATATGGGGAATATGGCTACACCTTC.